A single sample gave rise to the 32 T cell receptor beta chains below, sequenced in a study of regulatory T cells in long-lasting Graves disease. Sequencing libraries for TCR beta were prepared with iRepertoire HTBI primers and Arm-PCR of CDR3 regions. Each CDR3 protein is one row after TCRdb ran MiXCR on the multiplex PCR reads. The table includes some 440,000 distinct CDR3 sequences, less than 25% detected once. As for time point: persistent/refractory GD, antithyroid drugs over 5 years with positive TRAb. The TCR library used RNA extracted from PBMCs. The sequences come from peripheral blood mononuclear cells (PBMCs), collected when the disease was refractory, from a patient treated with antithyroid drugs. The receptors originated from a female donor with Graves disease.

This clonotype was seen repeatedly, ten times or more. The rearrangement joins TRBV6-2 or TRBV6-3 to TRBJ1-1, with D hard to call. Germline values: CDR1 MNHEY, CDR2 SVGEGT. V was clipped by 11 bases and J by 5 bases, with 18 bases between them. The CDR3 sequence is 13 residues long. As DNA, the CDR3 is TGTGCCCTTGGAGGAGGCCTTCGGACTGAAGCTTTCTTT. It yields the protein CALGGGLRTEAFF.

This clonotype was counted many times. The chain is built from TRBV12-3 or TRBV12-4 and TRBJ2-5; 8 bases align to TRBD1. V trimming: 3 bases; J trimming: 4 bases; junction bases outside the gene matches: 4. This CDR3 has 14 residues. In nucleotides, the CDR3 is TGTGCCAGCAGTTTCGCTGGACAGGGAGAGACCCAGTACTTC. Protein sequence: CASSFAGQGETQYF.

This clonotype occurred a few times. The chain recombines TRBV25-1 with TRBJ2-4; 9 nucleotides line up with TRBD2. This CDR3 spans 14 amino acids. Trimming took 4 bases from V and 6 from J; bases not matched to a gene: 4. Germline V lookup: CDR1 MGHDK, CDR2 SYGVNS. The CDR3 sequence is CASSVPGLANIQYF. CDR3 DNA: TGTGCCAGCAGTGTTCCGGGACTAGCAAACATTCAGTACTTC.

This clonotype was picked up one time. A far larger clone is just one base off, so this is likely a read error. It is likely a read error, because the conserved phenylalanine at the end of the CDR3 is missing. The chain couples TRBV27 to TRBJ2-7, with a weak D call TRBD2 (6 bases). Trimming stripped 2 bases from V and 2 bases from J, with 7 bases between. The CDR3 covers 13 residues. CDR1 and CDR2 from the germline V gene are MNHEY and SMNVEV (reference sequence). CDR3 nucleotide sequence: TGTGCCAGCAGTTTAGCGGGACCCTACGAGCAGTACTCC. Amino acids: CASSLAGPYEQYS.

The genes are TRBV9 and TRBJ2-7; either TRBD1 or TRBD2 may fit D (5 bases each). The germline V and J ends were trimmed by 0 bases and 4 bases, with 11 bases remaining between them. The CDR3 totals 14 residues. CDR1 and CDR2 (germline): SGDLS, YYNGEE. The CDR3 DNA sequence: TGTGCCAGCAGCGTAGGAGGGGAATCTTACGAGCAGTACTTC. It encodes CASSVGGESYEQYF.

The rearrangement joins TRBV11-2 to TRBJ2-3; D ambiguous. The CDR3 covers 11 residues. The germline gives CDR1 SGHAT, CDR2 FQNNGV. The V and J ends lost 7 bases and 4 bases respectively, with 6 bases between them. The CDR3 region has the DNA TGTGCCAGCACCCCCGCAGATACGCAGTATTTT. Protein sequence: CASTPADTQYF.

This clonotype has a count of ten or more. The DNA of the CDR3 is TGTGCCAGCAGTTTAGTATCAGGACAGCCTACCGGATATAGCAATCAGCCCCAGCATTTT. Its protein is CASSLVSGQPTGYSNQPQHF. The J gene is TRBJ1-5, the V gene TRBV28, with D maybe TRBD1 (6 bases). V was trimmed by 2 bases and J by 0 bases, leaving 23 bases between them. CDR1 is MDHEN, CDR2 SYDVKM, per germline. The CDR3 totals 20 residues.

This clonotype occurred many times. The chain has TRBV6-1 and TRBJ1-1; D gene unclear. The germline gives CDR1 MNHNS, CDR2 SASEGT. Trimming took off 6 bases at V and 5 bases at J, with 16 bases between the two ends. The CDR3 covers 14 residues. DNA of the CDR3: TGTGCCAGCAGCCCACCCGGCCTTCGGACTGAAGCTTTCTTT. This gives the protein CASSPPGLRTEAFF.

This sequence joins TRBV5-5 and TRBJ2-7; D perhaps matches TRBD2 (7 bases). There are 15 residues in the CDR3. Germline V lookup: CDR1 SGHKS, CDR2 YYEKEE (reference sequence). V lost 4 bases and J lost 4, with 18 bases in between. The CDR3 nucleotides are TGTGCCAGCAGCCGGAGGGGGGAGGGCCGATACGAGCAGTACTTC. Translating it yields CASSRRGEGRYEQYF.

This sequence joins TRBV6-4 and TRBJ2-2; TRBD2 might be the D (6 bases). V was shortened by 6 bases and J by 6 bases, with 11 bases between the two germline ends. The CDR3 extends over 13 amino acids. The germline V gene has CDR1 MRHNA and CDR2 SNTAGT. Here the CDR3 reads CASRESSAGELFF. The CDR3 nucleotides are TGTGCCAGCAGGGAATCTAGCGCCGGGGAGCTGTTTTTT.

This clonotype was detected ten times or more. The rearrangement joins TRBV28 to TRBJ2-7, with D possibly being TRBD2 (5 bases). V was clipped by 5 bases and J by 9 bases, with 29 bases between them. Germline values: CDR1 MDHEN, CDR2 SYDVKM. The CDR3 has 17 amino acids. The CDR3 reads CASSQQTEGWPHRGQYF. CDR3 in DNA: TGTGCCAGCAGTCAACAAACTGAGGGTTGGCCACACCGCGGGCAGTACTTC.

This clonotype was observed at least ten times. This rearrangement joins TRBV6-5 to TRBJ2-2; TRBD2 aligns across 9 bases. The J segment lost 4 bases and the V segment lost 2 bases, leaving 2 bases of the junction unmatched. CDR1 and CDR2 from the germline V gene are MNHEY and SVGAGI. The CDR3 runs to 15 residues. CDR3 protein: CASSYEREVTGELFF. CDR3 nucleotide sequence: TGTGCCAGCAGTTACGAGCGGGAGGTCACCGGGGAGCTGTTTTTT.

This clonotype came up many times. The chain uses TRBV6-1 and TRBJ2-7, with 9 bases that match TRBD2. Germline lookup yields CDR1 MNHNS and CDR2 SASEGT. The ends lost 1 base at V and 0 bases at J; junction bases unmatched: 1. This CDR3 comprises 15 residues. CDR3 nucleotide sequence: TGTGCCAGCAGTGAAGTTAGCGGGAGCTCCTACGAGCAGTACTTC. It encodes CASSEVSGSSYEQYF.

In its sample, this clonotype was seen many times. V is TRBV12-3 or TRBV12-4 and J is TRBJ2-7; tentative D call: TRBD2 (6 bases). Trimming pared 4 bases from V and 2 bases from J, leaving 9 bases between. This CDR3 spans 13 amino acids. The CDR3 nucleotides are TGTGCCAGCAGTTCTGCGGGACCCTACGAGCAGTACTTC. Its translation: CASSSAGPYEQYF.

This clonotype appeared many times. This chain uses TRBV30 with TRBJ2-7, with D possibly matching TRBD1 (5 bases). Germline V gene sequence: CDR1 GTSNPN, CDR2 SVGIG (reference sequence). The CDR3 length is 12 residues. Deletions cut 7 bases from V and 5 bases from J, with 15 bases between. The CDR3 DNA is TGTGCCTTGACCCAGGGTTTCCACGAGCAGTACTTC. Residues: CALTQGFHEQYF.

The chain joins TRBV7-9 to TRBJ2-1; 12 positions agree with TRBD2. Germline V gene sequence: CDR1 SEHNR, CDR2 FQNEAQ (reference sequence). The CDR3 contains 16 residues. The junction had 7 bases not matched to a gene; V was cut back by 5 bases and J by 5 bases. CDR3: CASSPIASGRDNEQFF. The CDR3 DNA sequence: TGTGCCAGCAGCCCCATTGCTAGCGGGAGGGACAATGAGCAGTTCTTC.

The table lists this clonotype with many counts. The V call is TRBV28, the J call TRBJ1-2, with TRBD1 as a possible D gene (6 bases). Germline lookup yields CDR1 MDHEN and CDR2 SYDVKM. The ends were cut back, 8 bases at V and 6 bases at J, with 10 bases in the middle. The CDR3 spans 11 residues. CDR3 DNA sequence: TGTGCCAGCGGGACAACGGATGGCTACACCTTC. Protein: CASGTTDGYTF.

This chain uses TRBV4-3 with TRBJ2-5; maybe TRBD1 (5 bases). Germline V gene sequence: CDR1 LGHNA, CDR2 YSLEER. V lost 0 bases and J 2 bases, leaving 10 bases between the germline ends. The CDR3 sequence is 15 residues long. The CDR3 coding sequence is TGCGCCAGCAGCCAAGATCAGGGAAGGCAAGAGACCCAGTACTTC. It yields the protein CASSQDQGRQETQYF.

The V and J genes are TRBV27 and TRBJ2-1; TRBD2 agrees at 11 bases. V lost 5 bases and J lost 2; bases outside the gene matches: 5. The CDR3 consists of 16 residues. CDR1 MNHEY and CDR2 SMNVEV come from the germline V gene (reference sequence). The CDR3 here is CASSPVTSGAYNEQFF. CDR3 coding DNA: TGTGCCAGCAGTCCAGTGACTAGCGGGGCCTACAATGAGCAGTTCTTC.

This clonotype was detected a few times. This rearrangement joins TRBV7-9 to TRBJ2-7; tentatively, D is TRBD1 (6 bases). There are 15 residues in the CDR3. The V end was cut by 1 base, the J end by 4 bases, with 14 bases between. Germline values: CDR1 SEHNR, CDR2 FQNEAQ (reference sequence). The CDR3 region has the DNA TGTGCCAGCAGCTTAGACCGGGACAATGCATACGAGCAGTACTTC. Translated: CASSLDRDNAYEQYF.

This clonotype was observed at least ten times. V and J are TRBV12-3 or TRBV12-4 and TRBJ1-3; 7 bases match TRBD1. The CDR3 covers 14 residues. With 6 bases clipped from V and 5 bases from J, the junction kept 7 bases outside the gene matches. In DNA, the CDR3 is TGTGCCAGCAGCCTACAGGGGCGAAGAAACACCATATATTTT. This gives the protein CASSLQGRRNTIYF.

This clonotype was counted ten times or more. J is TRBJ1-2 and V is TRBV10-3, with D possibly TRBD1 on 5 matching bases. Germline loops: CDR1 ENHRY, CDR2 SYGVKD. Deletions cut 10 bases from V and 5 bases from J, with 14 bases between. The CDR3 runs 12 residues. The CDR3 DNA follows: TGTGCCACTAAGGAGGGGATGTATGGCTACACCTTC. Amino acid sequence: CATKEGMYGYTF.

This chain uses TRBV7-9 with TRBJ2-7; 7 bases are a match to TRBD1. Germline values: CDR1 SEHNR, CDR2 FQNEAQ (reference sequence). This CDR3 contains 14 residues. The trim removed 3 bases at V and 7 bases at J, leaving 9 bases unmatched. CDR3 sequence (DNA): TGTGCCAGCAGCTTGGGGACAGCCCCCGGGGAGCAGTACTTC. Encoded protein: CASSLGTAPGEQYF.

This clonotype was seen more than once but under ten times. V usage is TRBV6-1 and J usage is TRBJ2-5, with 7 bases fitting TRBD2. This CDR3 spans 13 amino acids. In germline, CDR1 is MNHNS, CDR2 SASEGT. The junction had 4 bases not matched to a gene; V was cut back by 5 bases and J by 4 bases. The CDR3 sequence: CASSSGVRETQYF. In DNA form, the CDR3 reads TGTGCCAGCAGTAGCGGGGTGAGAGAGACCCAGTACTTC.

This clonotype was detected ten times or more. The V call is TRBV20-1, the J call TRBJ2-7; 10 nucleotides match TRBD2. V gave up 3 bases and J gave up 5 bases; unmatched junction bases: 13. The CDR3 runs to 16 residues. Germline V gives CDR1 DFQATT, CDR2 SNEGSKA (reference sequence). The CDR3 nucleotides read TGCAGTGCTAGTGGGGTTACCGGGACTAGCGTTAACGAGCAGTACTTC. Encoded protein: CSASGVTGTSVNEQYF.

This clonotype was recorded a few times. V is TRBV29-1 and J is TRBJ2-7; TRBD1 matches at 11 bases. Trimming at V came to 6 bases and at J to 2 bases, leaving 3 bases not matched to a gene. The CDR3 spans 13 residues. Germline assignment: CDR1 SQVTM and CDR2 ANQGSEA. CDR3: CSVRTGGPYEQYF. The DNA for the CDR3 is TGCAGCGTAAGGACAGGGGGCCCCTACGAGCAGTACTTC.

This clonotype was recorded at least ten times. This rearrangement joins TRBV12-3 or TRBV12-4 to TRBJ2-5, with a weak D call TRBD1 (6 bases). CDR3 length: 16 amino acids. V shed 5 bases and J shed 2 bases, with 18 bases lying between them. CDR3 residues: CASSARTARRQETQYF. CDR3 in DNA: TGTGCCAGCAGTGCCAGGACAGCCCGACGACAAGAGACCCAGTACTTC.

In the case of this clonotype: This may be a read error: a much more frequent sequence differs by one nucleotide. J is TRBJ1-4 and V is TRBV6-4, with 7 positions matching TRBD1. Germline V gene sequence: CDR1 MRHNA, CDR2 SNTAGT. The CDR3 totals 15 residues. The CDR3 is CASSPGGVYDEKPFF. The CDR3 DNA reads as TGTGCCAGCAGTCCAGGGGGGGTGTATGATGAAAAACCGTTTTTT.

Only a few counts were recorded for this clonotype. The V call is TRBV20-1, the J call TRBJ2-5; a possible D gene is TRBD2 (6 bases). Trimming took 1 base from V and 5 from J, leaving 14 bases between them. The CDR3 sequence is 14 residues long. Germline V gene data show CDR1 as DFQATT and CDR2 as SNEGSKA (reference sequence). The CDR3 here is CSARVRGGLETQYF. CDR3 DNA sequence: TGCAGTGCTAGAGTACGTGGGGGACTGGAGACCCAGTACTTC.

This clonotype was detected only once. The chain carries TRBV28 and TRBJ2-1; the D gene is possibly TRBD1 (9 bases). This CDR3 has 21 amino acids. CDR1 MDHEN and CDR2 SYDVKM come from the germline V gene. Trimming left V 6 bases short and J 0 bases short, with 30 bases between. The CDR3 coding sequence is TGTGCCAGCAGGAGCGGGGGTGGGACAGGGACACGGGGGAGCTCCTACAATGAGCAGTTCTTC. Encoded protein: CASRSGGGTGTRGSSYNEQFF. The whole variable domain, filled in from reference TRBV28 and TRBJ2-1, reads DVKVTQSSRYLVKRTGEKVFLECVQDMDHENMFWYRQDPGLGLRLIYFSYDVKMKEKGDIPEGYSVSREKKERFSLILESASTNQTSMYLCASRSGGGTGTRGSSYNEQFFGPGTRLTVL.

This clonotype was seen repeatedly, ten times or more. The J gene is TRBJ2-5, the V gene TRBV28; D remains ambiguous. Trimming stripped 5 bases from V and 5 bases from J, with 12 bases between. Germline V gives CDR1 MDHEN, CDR2 SYDVKM. The CDR3 is made up of 13 amino acids. The CDR3 reads CASSLSGWETQYF. CDR3 bases: TGTGCCAGCAGTCTTTCCGGGTGGGAGACCCAGTACTTC.

A few counts support this clonotype. CDR3 amino acids: CAWSERSGRHEQYF. CDR3 DNA: TGTGCCTGGAGTGAGAGGTCAGGGAGGCACGAGCAGTACTTC. The chain uses TRBV30 and TRBJ2-7; D might be TRBD2 (6 bases). V lost 1 base and J lost 5, with 15 bases in between. CDR1 GTSNPN and CDR2 SVGIG come from the germline V gene (reference sequence). The CDR3 totals 14 residues.